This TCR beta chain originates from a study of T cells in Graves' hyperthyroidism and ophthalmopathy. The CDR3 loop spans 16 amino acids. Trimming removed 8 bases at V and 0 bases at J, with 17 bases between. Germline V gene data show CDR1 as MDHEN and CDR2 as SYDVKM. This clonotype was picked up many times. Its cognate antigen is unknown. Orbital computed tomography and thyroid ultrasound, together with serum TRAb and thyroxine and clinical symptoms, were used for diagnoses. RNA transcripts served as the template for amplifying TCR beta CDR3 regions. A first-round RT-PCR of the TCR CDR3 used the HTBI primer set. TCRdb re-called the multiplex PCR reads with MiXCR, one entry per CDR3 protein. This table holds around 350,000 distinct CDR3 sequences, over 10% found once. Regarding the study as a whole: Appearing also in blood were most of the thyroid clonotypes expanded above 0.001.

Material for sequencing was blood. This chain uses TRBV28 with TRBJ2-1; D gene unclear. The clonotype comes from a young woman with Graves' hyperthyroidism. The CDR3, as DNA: TGTGCCAGCGGAAAACGACCACCAACCTCCTACAATGAGCAGTTCTTC. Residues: CASGKRPPTSYNEQFF.